These T cell receptor beta chains were read from a single sample in a study of shared clonotypes between healthy human individuals. Generated by immunoSEQ multiplex PCR, the TCRdb table keeps only in-frame clones and is missing some. The sample has around 2.3 million clones; approximately 96% are singletons. Source material: naive CD4+ T cells sorted from blood. All receptors come from a man between 18 and 35 years old in good health. Each CDR3 is given with its conserved first and last residue. Expanded clones are given a class, and other clones once, few, many or no size at all.

V: TRBV7-9; size: few; J: TRBJ2-7; CDR3: CASSLQPYEQYF
V: TRBV7-2; size: -; J: TRBJ1-6; CDR3: CASSLWVSYNSPLHF
V: TRBV6-5; size: -; J: TRBJ2-5; CDR3: CASSRNRLGETQYF
V: TRBV6-6; size: -; J: TRBJ2-1; CDR3: CASSYGATSGNEQFF
V: TRBV7-2; size: -; J: TRBJ2-1; CDR3: CASSLESGTYNEQFF
V: TRBV5-1; size: -; J: TRBJ1-6; CDR3: CASSLVPQGSNSPLHF
V: TRBV10-3; size: -; J: TRBJ2-2; CDR3: CAISESRQPNTGELFF
V: TRBV5-4; size: -; J: TRBJ1-2; CDR3: CASRLGDRGFDYGYTF
V: TRBV5-5; size: -; J: TRBJ1-2; CDR3: CASSLRTSYGYTF
V: TRBV5-6; size: -; J: TRBJ2-1; CDR3: CASSLDLGSQFF
V: TRBV4-1; size: -; J: TRBJ1-5; CDR3: CASSQSLGTDNQPQHF
V: TRBV19; size: -; J: TRBJ2-7; CDR3: CASSGGTSRYEQYF
V: TRBV7-7; size: -; J: TRBJ2-5; CDR3: CASSFSGVLLEETQYF
V: TRBV19; size: once; J: TRBJ2-2; CDR3: CASSMATSTGTGELFF